This T cell receptor beta chain emerged from a study of cytomegalovirus exposure and HLA in healthy donors. Study information: The Caucasian-associated ancestry cluster contained roughly four fifths of the 398 genotyped donors. Study-level findings and limits: In a later analysis, 16,951 TCR beta sequences were associated with HLA alleles at 0.05 false discovery rate. As a later analysis revealed, most CMV-associated TCR beta chains appeared HLA-restricted. Sequencing depth roughly uniform across donors was assumed in presence/absence analyses.

Amplification used 60 Vbeta primers and 13 Jbeta primers. The data were produced by immunoSEQ multiplex PCR, yet TCRdb's version contains in-frame clones alone and is incomplete. The sample holds over 150,000 clones, approximately 62% seen once. Of note for this clone: The antigen remains undetermined.

Germline values: CDR1 MNHEY, CDR2 SVGAGI. This CDR3 has 15 amino acids. J lost 1 base, V lost 5 bases, and 2 bases had no gene match. The J gene is TRBJ1-6, the V gene TRBV6-5, with 7 bases matching TRBD1. The origin of this receptor is a man aged 45 to 65 in good health and CMV-seronegative. The sample taken for sequencing was PBMCs. The CDR3 nucleotides are TGTGCCAGCAGTCTGACAGGGTCCTATAATTCACCCCTCCACTTT. Translated: CASSLTGSYNSPLHF.